These 31 T cell receptor beta chains were all obtained from the same sample, sequenced in a study of cytomegalovirus exposure and HLA in healthy donors. The PCR contained 60 Vbeta and 13 Jbeta primers. Generated by immunoSEQ multiplex PCR, the TCRdb table keeps only in-frame clones and is missing some. The sample has approximately 140,000 clones, 65% to 90% seen once; the top ten hold roughly 1.2%. Sequencing was carried out using PBMCs. The receptors were gathered from a girl aged 2-15 years in good health and CMV-seronegative.

This chain joins TRBV27 and TRBJ2-7, with a tentative D call TRBD1 (6 bases). Germline CDR1 reads MNHEY; CDR2 reads SMNVEV (reference sequence). The CDR3 loop spans 15 amino acids. Deletions cut 3 bases from V and 1 base from J, with 13 bases between. Written as DNA, the CDR3 is TGTGCCAGCAGTTTGGGGGCCCATCTGTCCTACGAGCAGTACTTC. Translation: CASSLGAHLSYEQYF.

V gene TRBV5-1 combines with J gene TRBJ2-5, with TRBD1 matching 10 bases. This CDR3 is 14 amino acids long. CDR1 is SGHRS, CDR2 YFSETQ, per germline. Trimming removed 4 bases from V and 5 bases from J; junction bases left unmatched: 5. Written as DNA, the CDR3 is TGCGCCAGCAGCCTCGGGACAGGGGAGGAGACCCAGTACTTC. The encoded protein is CASSLGTGEETQYF.

V and J are TRBV7-9 and TRBJ1-2; TRBD1 matches 7 bases. The CDR3 sequence is 12 residues long. With V trimmed by 6 bases and J by 7 bases, 5 bases remained unmatched. Germline V gene lookup returns CDR1 SEHNR and CDR2 FQNEAQ (reference sequence). CDR3 bases: TGTGCCAGCAGTTACGACAGGGTTGGCTACACCTTC. This codes for CASSYDRVGYTF.

The J gene is TRBJ1-1, the V gene TRBV4-3; 9 bases are shared with TRBD1. V trimming: 8 bases; J trimming: 3 bases; junction bases outside the gene matches: 7. The length of the CDR3 is 14 residues. CDR1 is LGHNA and CDR2 is YSLEER in the germline V gene. The CDR3 sequence: CASRNRGPYTEAFF. In nucleotides, the CDR3 is TGCGCCAGCCGAAACAGGGGGCCGTACACTGAAGCTTTCTTT.

This sequence joins TRBV18 and TRBJ1-4; possibly TRBD1 for D (6 bases). Germline CDR1 is KGHSH and CDR2 is LQKENI. Trimming took 2 bases from V and 4 from J, leaving 17 bases between them. CDR3 length: 17 residues. The CDR3 DNA reads TGTGCCAGCTCACCATCCCCAGGGGCCGCTCTTAATGAAAAACTGTTTTTT. It specifies CASSPSPGAALNEKLFF.

The chain joins TRBV27 to TRBJ1-4; 9 bases are a match to TRBD1. The CDR3 runs 14 residues. Germline CDR1 reads MNHEY; CDR2 reads SMNVEV (reference sequence). With 1 base clipped from V and 7 bases from J, the junction kept 1 base outside the gene matches. The CDR3 reads CASSLLDRGEKLFF. The CDR3 DNA follows: TGTGCCAGCAGTTTATTGGACAGGGGTGAAAAACTGTTTTTT.

CDR3 region: CASRLRELNTGELFF. Here the CDR3 DNA reads TGTGCCAGCAGACTCAGGGAACTGAACACCGGGGAGCTGTTTTTT. The chain combines TRBV28 with TRBJ2-2; maybe TRBD1 (5 bases). V was shortened by 6 bases and J by 1 base, with 12 bases between the two germline ends. CDR3 length equals 15 residues. The germline gives CDR1 MDHEN, CDR2 SYDVKM.

The chain links TRBV4-1 to TRBJ2-7; TRBD1 agrees at 10 bases. Trimming took 2 bases from V and 5 from J; bases not matched to a gene: 6. CDR1 and CDR2 from the germline V gene are MGHRA and YSYEKL. This CDR3 has 15 amino acids. The CDR3 loop reads CASSQPRDRGHEQYF. The CDR3, as DNA: TGCGCCAGCAGCCAACCGCGGGACAGGGGCCACGAGCAGTACTTC.

The table lists this clone with a count of one. This chain uses TRBV6-5 with TRBJ1-6; a weak D match, TRBD1 (6 bases). There are 14 residues in the CDR3. The V gene lost 6 bases and the J gene lost 6 bases, with 12 bases spanning the gap. Germline values: CDR1 MNHEY, CDR2 SVGAGI. The CDR3 DNA is TGTGCCAGCAGCGAGACAGGTCCTAATTCACCCCTCCACTTT. Amino acids: CASSETGPNSPLHF.

This sequence joins TRBV5-4 and TRBJ2-7; TRBD2 aligns across 8 bases. The CDR3 has 14 residues. Germline trimming cut 7 bases from V and 7 bases from J; bases unmatched to any gene: 13. CDR1 SGHNT and CDR2 YYREEE come from the germline V gene (reference sequence). CDR3 amino acids: CASGIREGHSEQYF. The CDR3 DNA is TGTGCCAGCGGAATACGGGAGGGCCATAGTGAGCAGTACTTC.

This chain connects TRBV16 to TRBJ1-5, with D perhaps TRBD1 (5 bases). CDR1 and CDR2 (germline): KGHSY, FQNENV. The CDR3 runs 18 residues. The germline V and J ends were trimmed by 4 bases and 2 bases, with 21 bases remaining between them. The CDR3 region has the DNA TGTGCCAGCAGCCCTATCCTGATGGGGGGGAGAGGCAATCAGCCCCAGCATTTT. This encodes CASSPILMGGRGNQPQHF.

This chain joins TRBV7-8 and TRBJ2-3, with D possibly TRBD2 on 5 matching bases. The length of the CDR3 is 13 residues. With 6 bases removed from V and 0 bases from J, the gap between germline ends came to 7 bases. Germline loops: CDR1 SGHVS, CDR2 FQNEAQ. The CDR3 is CASRRGSTDTQYF. In DNA, the CDR3 is TGTGCCAGCAGACGGGGAAGCACAGATACGCAGTATTTT. Filled out from reference TRBV7-8 and TRBJ2-3, the complete variable domain reads GAGVSQSPRYKVAKRGQDVALRCDPISGHVSLFWYQQALGQGPEFLTYFQNEAQLDKSGLPSDRFFAERPEGSVSTLKIQRTQQEDSAVYLCASRRGSTDTQYFGPGTRLTVL.

The rearrangement joins TRBV7-9 to TRBJ1-6; 7 bases match TRBD1. Germline trimming cut 5 bases from V and 7 bases from J; bases unmatched to any gene: 8. The CDR3 is made up of 15 amino acids. Germline CDR1 is SEHNR and CDR2 is FQNEAQ (reference sequence). The CDR3 sequence: CASSPGQVKNSPLHF. The CDR3 bases are TGTGCCAGCAGCCCCGGACAGGTTAAAAATTCACCCCTCCACTTT.

The chain employs TRBV5-6 and TRBJ2-5, with D unclear. The J call could be wrong; TRBJ2-7 is a better fit for the DNA end. The length of the CDR3 is 12 residues. Per germline, CDR1 SGHDT and CDR2 YYEEEE. The CDR3 reads CASSFGAYEQYF. In DNA form, the CDR3 reads TGTGCCAGCAGCTTTGGGGCCTACGAGCAGTACTTC.

The chain couples TRBV7-2 to TRBJ1-1, with 9 bases identical to TRBD1. The CDR3 contains 15 residues. Unmatched junction bases numbered 5, after V lost 5 bases and J lost 1 base. CDR1 is SGHTA, CDR2 FQGNSA, per germline. CDR3 protein: CASSQGTGWNTEAFF. Written as DNA, the CDR3 is TGTGCCAGCAGCCAAGGGACAGGGTGGAACACTGAAGCTTTCTTT.

V is TRBV7-9 and J is TRBJ1-3; D ambiguous. The CDR3 has 14 amino acids. V gave up 4 bases and J gave up 8 bases, with 15 bases separating them. The germline V gene encodes CDR1 SEHNR and CDR2 FQNEAQ (reference sequence). In DNA form, the CDR3 reads TGTGCCAGCAGCTGGAGGACCGTTTGGGACACCATATATTTT. Encoded protein: CASSWRTVWDTIYF.

The chain couples TRBV7-2 to TRBJ1-2, with D perhaps TRBD1 (6 bases). V was cut by 3 bases and J by 3 bases, with 8 bases left in between. This CDR3 comprises 13 residues. Germline V gene data show CDR1 as SGHTA and CDR2 as FQGNSA. CDR3 sequence (DNA): TGTGCCAGCAGCTTTCAGGGGTACTATGGCTACACCTTC. As protein: CASSFQGYYGYTF. The whole variable domain, filled in from reference TRBV7-2 and TRBJ1-2, reads GAGVSQSPSNKVTEKGKDVELRCDPISGHTALYWYRQSLGQGLEFLIYFQGNSAPDKSGLPSDRFSAERTGGSVSTLTIQRTQQEDSAVYLCASSFQGYYGYTFGSGTRLTVV.

This chain connects TRBV7-8 to TRBJ2-7, with D perhaps TRBD2 (6 bases). Germline V lookup: CDR1 SGHVS, CDR2 FQNEAQ. The CDR3 extends over 14 amino acids. Trimming stripped 0 bases from V and 2 bases from J, with 8 bases between. Here the CDR3 reads CASSLAGGAYEQYF. The CDR3, as DNA: TGTGCCAGCAGCTTAGCGGGGGGTGCCTACGAGCAGTACTTC.

The chain links TRBV27 to TRBJ2-1; 11 nucleotides match TRBD1. The length of the CDR3 is 14 residues. The junction had 6 bases not matched to a gene; V was cut back by 5 bases and J by 9 bases. The V gene's germline CDR1 is MNHEY and CDR2 SMNVEV (reference sequence). The CDR3, as DNA: TGTGCCAGCAGTCACGGACAGGGGGCTCCTGAGCAGTTCTTC. This translates into CASSHGQGAPEQFF.

The rearrangement joins TRBV6-5 to TRBJ2-3; the D is unclear. V dropped 6 bases and J dropped 4 bases, with 14 bases sitting between them. Germline V gene lookup returns CDR1 MNHEY and CDR2 SVGAGI. The CDR3 is 14 amino acids. The CDR3, as DNA: TGTGCCAGCAGGCCGCTTGGGCCCCCAGATACGCAGTATTTT. Its protein product is CASRPLGPPDTQYF.

The chain carries TRBV4-1 and TRBJ2-7; D is possibly TRBD2 (7 bases). The CDR3 runs to 15 residues. Germline lookup yields CDR1 MGHRA and CDR2 YSYEKL. Trimming stripped 2 bases from V and 3 bases from J, with 14 bases between. The CDR3 DNA reads TGCGCCAGCAGCCAAAGCCGGGGGGCGTTCTACGAGCAGTACTTC. Protein product: CASSQSRGAFYEQYF.

Points on this clone: Other DNA sequences from this sample encode an identical CDR3 as well. This rearrangement joins TRBV27 to TRBJ2-7, with D tentatively TRBD1 (5 bases). Trimming removed 3 bases at V and 0 bases at J, with 9 bases between. Germline V CDR1 and CDR2: MNHEY, SMNVEV (reference sequence). This CDR3 spans 14 amino acids. The CDR3 DNA follows: TGTGCCAGCAGTTTTCAGGGTACCTCCTACGAGCAGTACTTC. Residues: CASSFQGTSYEQYF.

J is TRBJ1-1 and V is TRBV7-3, with D possibly matching TRBD1 (6 bases). Germline loops: CDR1 SGHTA, CDR2 FQGTGA. V was cut by 5 bases and J by 8 bases, with 15 bases left in between. The CDR3 is 13 residues long. In DNA, the CDR3 is TGTGCCAGCAGCCAACAGGGATTTTCGGAAGCTTTCTTT. Protein product: CASSQQGFSEAFF.

V usage is TRBV28 and J usage is TRBJ2-2, with D possibly TRBD2 on 6 matching bases. The CDR3 contains 16 residues. CDR1 MDHEN and CDR2 SYDVKM come from the germline V gene. Trimming shortened V by 4 bases and J by 1 base, and 13 bases separated the two germline ends. The CDR3 spells CASSSPYSGNTGELFF. The CDR3 region has the DNA TGTGCCAGCAGTTCCCCGTATAGCGGGAACACCGGGGAGCTGTTTTTT.

This clone came up once. The chain is built from TRBV27 and TRBJ2-7; a weak D match, TRBD1 (5 bases). Germline V gives CDR1 MNHEY, CDR2 SMNVEV (reference sequence). Trimming pared 3 bases from V and 2 bases from J, leaving 14 bases between. The CDR3 runs to 15 residues. CDR3 nucleotide sequence: TGTGCCAGCAGTTTGACAGACAGACCCCCCTACGAGCAGTACTTC. It encodes CASSLTDRPPYEQYF.

The rearrangement joins TRBV27 to TRBJ1-1; 8 bases line up with TRBD1. The CDR3 contains 16 residues. V was clipped by 3 bases and J by 0 bases; unmatched bases: 6. Germline V lookup: CDR1 MNHEY, CDR2 SMNVEV (reference sequence). The CDR3 is CASSFRGRAVNTEAFF. CDR3 bases: TGTGCCAGCAGTTTCAGGGGGCGCGCAGTGAACACTGAAGCTTTCTTT.

This clone was seen a few times. This chain joins TRBV6-7 and TRBJ2-7, with 10 bases matching TRBD1. TRBV6-7 is flagged as an ORF with uncertain function. This CDR3 has 15 amino acids. V lost 1 base, J lost 4 bases, and 4 bases stayed unmatched. The CDR3 sequence: CASSYWGDRGYEQYF. In nucleotides, the CDR3 is TGTGCCAGCAGTTACTGGGGGGACAGGGGTTACGAGCAGTACTTC.

The chain recombines TRBV7-6 with TRBJ2-1; TRBD2 matches 8 bases. CDR3 length equals 15 residues. Trimming at V came to 3 bases and at J to 3 bases, leaving 4 bases not matched to a gene. The germline V gene encodes CDR1 SGHVS and CDR2 FNYEAQ. CDR3 coding DNA: TGTGCCAGCAGCTTGTTGGGACTAGGCTACAATGAGCAGTTCTTC. The encoded protein is CASSLLGLGYNEQFF.

The chain is built from TRBV4-2 and TRBJ1-1, with D perhaps TRBD1 (5 bases). The CDR3 totals 16 residues. Trimming pared 2 bases from V and 0 bases from J, leaving 13 bases between. CDR1 LGHNA and CDR2 YNFKEQ come from the germline V gene. Written as DNA, the CDR3 is TGTGCCAGCAGCCAAAGACAGACCCACATGAACACTGAAGCTTTCTTT. It codes for CASSQRQTHMNTEAFF.

The rearrangement joins TRBV5-5 to TRBJ2-3; a possible D gene is TRBD2 (6 bases). Between the trimmed V and J ends, which lost 3 bases and 1 base, there was a span of 12 bases. The CDR3 is 15 amino acids. Germline CDR1 and CDR2: SGHKS and YYEKEE (reference sequence). This CDR3 reads CASSSPAGRTDTQYF. The CDR3 DNA is TGTGCCAGCAGCTCCCCAGCGGGTCGCACAGATACGCAGTATTTT.

The chain is built from TRBV28 and TRBJ2-2; 8 bases align to TRBD1. The CDR3 is made up of 15 amino acids. Trimming at V came to 5 bases and at J to 0 bases, leaving 2 bases not matched to a gene. The germline CDR1 and CDR2 sequences are MDHEN and SYDVKM. CDR3 amino acids: CASSGQGTNTGELFF. The CDR3 DNA reads TGTGCCAGCAGTGGACAGGGCACGAACACCGGGGAGCTGTTTTTT.